This T cell receptor beta chain was obtained from a study of blood T cell repertoires in COVID-19. The overall study: Whether acute or convalescent, the COVID-19 samples came from the United States, Italy and Spain. Sources were T cells, B-cell-depleted T cells, or PBMCs; the material itself was cDNA or gDNA.

CDR3 length equals 22 residues. Per the original methods: Estimation of nucleated cell counts was performed using reference gene primer amplification. Assay used: immunoSEQ multiplex PCR; TCRdb lists only in-frame clones, some missing. The DNA gave D and trimming, while V, J and clone size come from that table. The data show about 340,000 clones, about 93% seen once. The genes are TRBV21-1 and TRBJ2-1; TRBD2, the D gene given by the table, was not confirmed from the DNA. TRBV21-1 is a known pseudogene. The source of this sequence is a woman aged 18-29 years who had recovered from COVID-19. Sequenced input: peripheral blood. The CDR3 protein is CASSKGYSGTESTSGAYNEQFF. The CDR3 DNA reads TGTGCCAGCAGCAAAGGTTACTCCGGGACAGAGTCTACTAGCGGGGCCTACAATGAGCAGTTCTTC.